Following are 11 T cell receptor beta chains from one sample sequenced in a study of identical twins listed by TCRdb under 2016. Libraries were made using 5' RACE. Sequencing was performed on an Illumina HiSeq 2000. Through fastp at Q25 and MiXCR, TCRdb rebuilt clones from the public reads, retaining in-frame beta chains. Records with the same CDR3 protein are collapsed into one entry carrying the most frequent genes and DNA. This sample comprises about 520,000 distinct CDR3 sequences, about 20% of them detected only once. The top ten hold about 0.99% of the sample. This sample also appeared in a second study, on T cells expressing NK-cell markers.

Sequenced input: CD4+ T cells sorted from blood. These receptors all come from a woman aged 18-35 years in good health.

This clonotype was observed a few times. The J gene is TRBJ2-7, the V gene TRBV11-2; D perhaps matches TRBD2 (7 bases). Germline V gene lookup returns CDR1 SGHAT and CDR2 FQNNGV. Trimming removed 3 bases from V and 7 bases from J, with 10 bases in between. This CDR3 contains 12 residues. CDR3 sequence reads: CASSFEGGEQYF. Here the CDR3 DNA reads TGTGCCAGCAGCTTCGAGGGGGGGGAGCAGTACTTC.

This clonotype has more than one count but fewer than ten. The junction departs from the called germline gene at one end, perhaps through a read error. V and J are TRBV3-1 and TRBJ2-1; the D gene is possibly TRBD1 (6 bases). The CDR3 extends over 12 amino acids. Germline-derived CDR1 and CDR2 are LGHDT and YNNKEL (reference sequence). The CDR3 is CASSQPTGRTIF. The CDR3 bases are TGTGCCAGCAGCCAACCGACAGGAAGGACGATCTTC.

This clonotype has at least ten counts. CDR3 in DNA: TGCGCCAGCACCCGGACTAGCGGCACAGATACGCAGTATTTT. The encoded protein is CASTRTSGTDTQYF. This sequence joins TRBV5-1 and TRBJ2-3, with 9 bases fitting TRBD2. After removal of 6 bases from V and 1 base from J, the junction contained 3 bases not matched to a gene. The CDR3 has 14 residues. Per the germline V gene, CDR1 is SGHRS and CDR2 is YFSETQ.

The sample holds a few counts of this clonotype. This rearrangement joins TRBV2 to TRBJ2-3, with D perhaps given as TRBD1 or TRBD2 (5 bases each). With 6 bases removed from V and 0 bases from J, the gap between germline ends came to 13 bases. From germline, CDR1 is SNHLY and CDR2 FYNNEI. The CDR3 runs to 15 residues. CDR3 sequence: CASRVRGISTDTQYF. DNA for the CDR3: TGTGCCAGCAGAGTACGGGGCATTAGCACAGATACGCAGTATTTT.

The V and J genes are TRBV27 and TRBJ2-7, with D perhaps TRBD2 (6 bases). This CDR3 region has 15 residues. Deletions cut 6 bases from V and 4 bases from J, with 19 bases between. Germline CDR1 and CDR2: MNHEY and SMNVEV (reference sequence). CDR3 coding DNA: TGTGCCAGCAGCCTCCTCGGCAAGGGGAGGTACGAGCAGTACTTC. This gives the protein CASSLLGKGRYEQYF.

This clonotype occurred a few times. The V and J genes are TRBV20-1 and TRBJ2-5, with a tentative D call TRBD1 (6 bases). CDR1 and CDR2 (germline): DFQATT, SNEGSKA (reference sequence). Trimming stripped 1 base from V and 5 bases from J, with 11 bases between. The CDR3 length is 13 residues. CDR3 coding DNA: TGCAGTGCTAGAGCTGGGGGCCCGGAGACCCAGTACTTC. It is translated as CSARAGGPETQYF.

This clonotype was picked up a small number of times. The V gene is TRBV9, the J gene TRBJ2-1; D uncertain. CDR3 length: 16 residues. Between the trimmed V and J ends, which lost 0 bases and 0 bases, there was a span of 10 bases. Germline CDR1 reads SGDLS; CDR2 reads YYNGEE. The CDR3, as DNA: TGTGCCAGCAGCGTAGCTGGCTCGAGCTCCTACAATGAGCAGTTCTTC. This gives the protein CASSVAGSSSYNEQFF.

This clonotype occurred a few times. The chain employs TRBV6-5 and TRBJ1-2; D is possibly TRBD1 (5 bases). The germline CDR1 and CDR2 sequences are MNHEY and SVGAGI. V gave up 2 bases and J gave up 5 bases, with 6 bases separating them. The CDR3 loop spans 12 amino acids. CDR3 nucleotides: TGTGCCAGCAGTTACCAGGGTTATGGCTACACCTTC. It specifies CASSYQGYGYTF.

This clonotype has more than one count but fewer than ten. V and J are TRBV20-1 and TRBJ1-6; the D is unclear. This CDR3 comprises 12 residues. Per the germline V gene, CDR1 is DFQATT and CDR2 is SNEGSKA (reference sequence). Trimming left V 4 bases short and J 11 bases short, with 12 bases between. Written as DNA, the CDR3 is TGCAGTGCTAAGTTAGGAACGGCACCCCTCCACTTT. Protein sequence: CSAKLGTAPLHF.

This clonotype was counted only a few times. The chain has TRBV5-6 and TRBJ2-1, with a possible D match to TRBD2 (6 bases). V dropped 0 bases and J dropped 2 bases, with 12 bases sitting between them. The CDR3 has 16 amino acids. Germline V gene lookup returns CDR1 SGHDT and CDR2 YYEEEE. In DNA form, the CDR3 reads TGTGCCAGCAGCTTGGCCCTAGCGATAACCTACAATGAGCAGTTCTTC. This sequence encodes CASSLALAITYNEQFF. Full variable domain (remainder filled in from reference TRBV5-6 and TRBJ2-1): DAGVTQSPTHLIKTRGQQVTLRCSPKSGHDTVSWYQQALGQGPQFIFQYYEEEERQRGNFPDRFSGHQFPNYSSELNVNALLLGDSALYLCASSLALAITYNEQFFGPGTRLTVL.

In its sample, this clonotype was seen a few times. This chain connects TRBV7-2 to TRBJ1-2, with unresolved D. Germline loops: CDR1 SGHTA, CDR2 FQGNSA. There are 14 residues in the CDR3. With 3 bases removed from V and 0 bases from J, the gap between germline ends came to 8 bases. This chain's CDR3 is CASSLTRTNYGYTF. The DNA for the CDR3 is TGTGCCAGCAGCTTGACAAGAACTAACTATGGCTACACCTTC.